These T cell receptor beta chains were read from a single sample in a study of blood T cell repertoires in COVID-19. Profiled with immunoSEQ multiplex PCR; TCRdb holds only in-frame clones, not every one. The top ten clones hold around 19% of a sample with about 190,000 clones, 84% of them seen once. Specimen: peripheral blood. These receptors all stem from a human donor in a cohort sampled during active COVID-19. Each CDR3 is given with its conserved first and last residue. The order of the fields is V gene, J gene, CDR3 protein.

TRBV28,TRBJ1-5,CASSPFSWGGQPQHF
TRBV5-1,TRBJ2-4,CASSPGLIIAKNIQYF
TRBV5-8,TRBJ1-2,CASIRTGLSGYTF
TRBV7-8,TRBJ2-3,CASGRLDTQYF
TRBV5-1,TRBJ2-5,CASSWEGRTLAGQETQYF
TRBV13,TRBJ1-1,CASSHGAAEAFF
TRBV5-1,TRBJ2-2,CASSLRAGPNTGELFF
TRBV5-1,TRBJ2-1,CASSLEQVAYNEQFF
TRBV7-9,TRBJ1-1,CASSFTGGGENAEAFF
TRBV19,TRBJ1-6,CASSIDWDRGASPLHF
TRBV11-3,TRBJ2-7,CASSSGGGREQYF
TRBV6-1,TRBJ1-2,CASSELDPTGGAFHYGYTF
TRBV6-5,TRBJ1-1,CASILELAEAFF
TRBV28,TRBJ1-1,CASSPGLRLAFF
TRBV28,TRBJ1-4,CATGTGSNEKLFF
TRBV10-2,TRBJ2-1,CASGQGDLTEQFF
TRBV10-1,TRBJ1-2,CASSGLAGDNYGYTF
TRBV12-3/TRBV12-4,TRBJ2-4,CASSAGGNIQYF
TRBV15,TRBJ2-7,CATSKELSYEQYF
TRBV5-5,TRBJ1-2,CASSFTGTNYGYTF
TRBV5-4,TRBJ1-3,CASSENRAGNTIYF
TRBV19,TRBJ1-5,CASSNLGRGLYQPQHF
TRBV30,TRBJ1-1,CAWRNQWTGSRAFF
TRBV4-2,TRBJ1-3,CASSQDLRERRGIGNTIYF
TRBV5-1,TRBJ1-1,CASSLAPSGGNTEAFF
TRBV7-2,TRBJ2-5,CASSLASSGRETQYF
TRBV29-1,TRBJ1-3,CSVVRDRGNTIYF
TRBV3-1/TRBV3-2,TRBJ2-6,CASSQRRSSGANVLTF
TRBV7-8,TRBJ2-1,CASSGIGGSNEQFF
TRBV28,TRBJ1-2,CASSRGYGYTF
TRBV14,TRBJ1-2,CASSRYRHQGPSYGYTF